These 29 T cell receptor beta chains originate from one sample sequenced in a study of T cells in Graves' hyperthyroidism and ophthalmopathy. There were TCR beta CDR3 regions amplified from RNA transcripts. A set of HTBI primers served as the primers for a first-round RT-PCR of the TCR CDR3. TCRdb ran MiXCR on the multiplex PCR reads and lists one entry per CDR3 protein. The sample yields some 600,000 distinct CDR3 sequences, about 14% seen once. Sequencing used blood. The origin of the receptors is a woman in her 30s with Graves' hyperthyroidism that later progressed to Graves' ophthalmopathy.

Only a few counts were recorded for this clonotype. The chain is built from TRBV18 and TRBJ2-2, with a weak D call TRBD1 (5 bases). The CDR3 is made up of 15 amino acids. CDR1 is KGHSH, CDR2 LQKENI, per germline. V was pared by 1 base and J by 5 bases, with 11 bases between. The CDR3 region has the DNA TGTGCCAGCTCACCACAGCAGGGCTGGACCGGGGAGCTGTTTTTT. It yields the protein CASSPQQGWTGELFF.

This clonotype was found a few times. The chain recombines TRBV25-1 with TRBJ1-2; tentative D call: TRBD1 (6 bases). Germline V gene sequence: CDR1 MGHDK, CDR2 SYGVNS. The germline V and J ends were trimmed by 4 bases and 3 bases, with 12 bases remaining between them. The CDR3 covers 14 residues. This CDR3 reads CASSGAGDYYGYTF. In DNA, the CDR3 is TGTGCCAGCAGTGGGGCAGGGGACTACTATGGCTACACCTTC.

The chain recombines TRBV20-1 with TRBJ1-2, with D maybe TRBD1 (5 bases). The germline CDR1 and CDR2 sequences are DFQATT and SNEGSKA (reference sequence). The CDR3 has 13 amino acids. Trimming left V 0 bases short and J 5 bases short, with 10 bases between. Here the CDR3 DNA reads TGCAGTGCTAGAGATGATAGGGGTTATGGCTACACCTTC. This sequence encodes CSARDDRGYGYTF.

This clonotype showed up just a few times. The rearrangement links TRBV12-5 to TRBJ2-1; 8 bases agree with TRBD2. The CDR3 is made up of 16 amino acids. Per germline, CDR1 LGHNT and CDR2 FRNRAP. V was clipped by 2 bases and J by 7 bases; unmatched bases: 10. Here the CDR3 reads CASGLPQRERNNEQFF. CDR3 coding DNA: TGTGCTAGTGGTTTGCCGCAGCGGGAGAGGAATAATGAGCAGTTCTTC.

CDR3 region: CASSQEGTASGNTIYF. For the CDR3, the DNA is TGTGCCAGCAGCCAAGAAGGGACAGCCTCTGGAAACACCATATATTTT. The V and J genes are TRBV4-2 and TRBJ1-3; 7 positions agree with TRBD1. The CDR3 has 16 amino acids. Germline CDR1 reads LGHNA; CDR2 reads YNFKEQ. Trimming at V came to 0 bases and at J to 0 bases, leaving 2 bases not matched to a gene.

This clonotype turned up a few times. J is TRBJ1-5 and V is TRBV6-1, with D possibly matching TRBD1 (5 bases). The CDR3 length is 13 residues. Germline CDR1 is MNHNS and CDR2 is SASEGT. The ends were cut back, 8 bases at V and 1 base at J, with 9 bases in the middle. The chain's CDR3 is CASGWTSNQPQHF. The CDR3 DNA is TGTGCCAGCGGGTGGACAAGCAATCAGCCCCAGCATTTT.

V and J are TRBV30 and TRBJ2-7, with a tentative D call TRBD1 (5 bases). The CDR3 runs to 14 residues. CDR1 and CDR2 (germline): GTSNPN, SVGIG (reference sequence). V gave up 0 bases and J gave up 3 bases, with 12 bases separating them. The CDR3 here is CAWSVGVDSYEQYF. In DNA, the CDR3 is TGTGCCTGGAGTGTAGGGGTTGATAGCTACGAGCAGTACTTC.

This chain uses TRBV3-1 with TRBJ1-4; 11 bases fit TRBD1. V lost 1 base, J lost 6 bases, and 7 bases stayed unmatched. CDR3 size: 17 residues. Germline lookup yields CDR1 LGHDT and CDR2 YNNKEL (reference sequence). The CDR3 region is CASSQGWTGGGYEKLFF. CDR3 nucleotides: TGTGCCAGCAGCCAAGGGTGGACAGGGGGCGGATATGAAAAACTGTTTTTT.

As for this clonotype: This likely traces to a read error, being one base from a far larger clone. The conserved final phenylalanine or tryptophan is absent from the CDR3, which likely points to a read error. This sequence joins TRBV20-1 and TRBJ2-5; D remains unclear. The CDR3 loop spans 10 amino acids. CDR1 DFQATT and CDR2 SNEGSKA come from the germline V gene (reference sequence). V gave up 3 bases and J gave up 5 bases, with 4 bases separating them. The CDR3 nucleotides are TGCAGTGCTAGCAAGGAGACCCAGTACCTC. Its protein product is CSASKETQYL.

This clonotype was counted many times. The gene calls are TRBV12-3 or TRBV12-4 and TRBJ2-5; 7 bases line up with TRBD2. Germline trimming cut 3 bases from V and 1 base from J; bases unmatched to any gene: 8. This CDR3 has 16 amino acids. The CDR3: CASSFAGVEGQETQYF. The CDR3 coding sequence is TGTGCCAGCAGTTTTGCGGGGGTCGAGGGCCAAGAGACCCAGTACTTC.

At least ten counts were recorded for this clonotype. The CDR3 sequence is CASSPDAGTSIEQYF. CDR3 bases: TGTGCCAGCAGTCCAGACGCCGGGACCTCGATCGAGCAGTACTTC. The V gene is TRBV27, the J gene TRBJ2-7; D tentatively reads TRBD1 or TRBD2 (5 bases each). This CDR3 is 15 amino acids long. Germline V CDR1 and CDR2: MNHEY, SMNVEV (reference sequence). Trimming stripped 5 bases from V and 6 bases from J, with 20 bases between.

This clonotype has ten or more counts. The V and J genes are TRBV27 and TRBJ2-1; D gene unclear. The CDR3 loop spans 14 amino acids. The germline gives CDR1 MNHEY, CDR2 SMNVEV (reference sequence). Between the trimmed V and J ends, which lost 8 bases and 0 bases, there was a span of 11 bases. The CDR3 region is CASRPLSSYNEQFF. CDR3 coding DNA: TGTGCCAGCCGGCCCTTGAGCTCCTACAATGAGCAGTTCTTC.

With regard to this clonotype: Relative to the germline gene, one junction end is altered; a read error may explain this. The chain recombines TRBV30 with TRBJ2-7; D unclear. Germline CDR1 GTSNPN, CDR2 SVGIG (reference sequence). The CDR3 has 13 residues. The CDR3 reads CVWSATSRAEQYF. As DNA, the CDR3 is TGTGTCTGGAGTGCCACCTCTAGAGCTGAGCAGTACTTC.

The V call is TRBV2, the J call TRBJ2-5; 10 bases are shared with TRBD2. CDR1 and CDR2 (germline): SNHLY, FYNNEI. This CDR3 is 14 amino acids long. V gave up 4 bases and J gave up 5 bases; unmatched junction bases: 4. The CDR3 loop reads CASSVSGGAETQYF. CDR3 coding DNA: TGTGCCAGCAGTGTGAGCGGGGGGGCGGAGACCCAGTACTTC.

In its sample, this clonotype was seen many times. This sequence joins TRBV14 and TRBJ2-5; no firm D call. V gave up 0 bases and J gave up 5 bases, with 22 bases separating them. CDR1 is SGHDN and CDR2 is FVKESK in the germline V gene. The CDR3 spans 18 residues. CDR3 in amino acids: CASSQDTPWTAMWETQYF. As DNA, the CDR3 is TGTGCCAGCAGCCAAGATACCCCTTGGACGGCCATGTGGGAGACCCAGTACTTC.

The table lists this clonotype with many counts. This chain uses TRBV12-3 or TRBV12-4 with TRBJ1-2, with a tentative D call TRBD1 (5 bases). The CDR3 length is 14 residues. V lost 8 bases to trimming and J lost 1 base, with 14 bases between them. The CDR3 DNA reads as TGTGCCAGCTCCCGGGACCGGGGTAACTATGGCTACACCTTC. Its translation is CASSRDRGNYGYTF.

The rearrangement links TRBV7-8 to TRBJ2-1; D is unresolved. The germline V and J ends were trimmed by 5 bases and 9 bases, with 11 bases remaining between them. This CDR3 has 12 residues. The V gene's germline CDR1 is SGHVS and CDR2 FQNEAQ. This chain's CDR3 is CASSPISLEQFF. CDR3 coding DNA: TGTGCCAGCAGCCCGATCAGCCTTGAGCAGTTCTTC. Full variable domain (rest looked up from reference TRBV7-8 and TRBJ2-1): GAGVSQSPRYKVAKRGQDVALRCDPISGHVSLFWYQQALGQGPEFLTYFQNEAQLDKSGLPSDRFFAERPEGSVSTLKIQRTQQEDSAVYLCASSPISLEQFFGPGTRLTVL.

This clonotype was counted at least ten times. The gene calls are TRBV29-1 and TRBJ1-2; D not certain. Trimming cost V 3 bases and J 4 bases, with 6 bases left between them. CDR1 and CDR2 from the germline V gene are SQVTM and ANQGSEA. The CDR3 spans 11 residues. The CDR3 here is CSVDAGYGYTF. DNA for the CDR3: TGCAGCGTTGATGCGGGCTATGGCTACACCTTC.

This clonotype was counted at least ten times. The gene calls are TRBV20-1 and TRBJ2-2; D tentatively fits TRBD1 or TRBD2 (5 bases each). Trimming cost V 8 bases and J 3 bases, with 13 bases left between them. Germline loops: CDR1 DFQATT, CDR2 SNEGSKA (reference sequence). The CDR3 covers 13 residues. CDR3 DNA sequence: TGCAGTCTCAAAGGGACCCACACCGGGGAGCTGTTTTTT. Translated, it gives CSLKGTHTGELFF.

This clonotype was picked up a small number of times. V gene TRBV4-2 combines with J gene TRBJ2-3, with no clear D. V was shortened by 1 base and J by 2 bases, with 13 bases between the two germline ends. Per germline, CDR1 LGHNA and CDR2 YNFKEQ. This CDR3 has 16 amino acids. DNA of the CDR3: TGTGCCAGCAGCCAAGTACGGCAGCCCCCCACAGATACGCAGTATTTT. It specifies CASSQVRQPPTDTQYF.

The sample holds many counts of this clonotype. V usage is TRBV28 and J usage is TRBJ1-1, with D possibly matching TRBD1 (5 bases). Trimming removed 8 bases from V and 0 bases from J, with 19 bases in between. The length of the CDR3 is 16 residues. CDR1 MDHEN and CDR2 SYDVKM come from the germline V gene. CDR3: CASPSPGRGMNTEAFF. CDR3 coding DNA: TGTGCCAGCCCCTCCCCGGGAAGGGGCATGAACACTGAAGCTTTCTTT.

This clonotype occurred many times. The chain combines TRBV19 with TRBJ1-1, with a possible D match to TRBD1 (5 bases). Trimming cost V 5 bases and J 9 bases, with 22 bases left between them. The germline V gene encodes CDR1 LNHDA and CDR2 SQIVND (reference sequence). The CDR3 covers 15 residues. This CDR3 is CASSVHRDRPPKAFF. DNA for the CDR3: TGTGCCAGTAGTGTCCACCGGGACCGTCCCCCCAAAGCTTTCTTT.

This clonotype was seen a handful of times. CDR3 residues: CASSVGGRGSNEQFF. The CDR3 DNA sequence: TGTGCCAGCAGCGTAGGCGGTAGGGGCTCCAATGAGCAGTTCTTC. This chain uses TRBV9 with TRBJ2-1; a weak D match, TRBD1 (5 bases). The ends were cut back, 0 bases at V and 6 bases at J, with 13 bases in the middle. The germline gives CDR1 SGDLS, CDR2 YYNGEE. CDR3 length: 15 residues.

This clonotype occurred a few times. The rearrangement uses TRBV27 and TRBJ1-2, with unresolved D. This CDR3 region has 13 residues. Germline V gene data show CDR1 as MNHEY and CDR2 as SMNVEV (reference sequence). Trimming shortened V by 3 bases and J by 4 bases, and 9 bases separated the two germline ends. CDR3 amino acids: CASSFAGTYGYTF. For the CDR3, the DNA is TGTGCCAGCAGTTTTGCGGGAACCTATGGCTACACCTTC.

This clonotype came up a few times. V usage is TRBV9 and J usage is TRBJ1-2; perhaps TRBD1 as D (5 bases). This CDR3 is built from 18 residues. Germline V CDR1 and CDR2: SGDLS, YYNGEE. Trimming took 0 bases from V and 2 from J, leaving 20 bases between them. Written as DNA, the CDR3 is TGTGCCAGCAGCGTAGAAGCGGGCAGGGAAAGATCCAACTATGGCTACACCTTC. Amino acids: CASSVEAGRERSNYGYTF.

This clonotype was detected a few times. J is TRBJ2-1 and V is TRBV5-1, with 9 bases matching TRBD2. The V segment lost 0 bases and the J segment 7 bases; nucleotides outside the gene matches: 8. Per germline, CDR1 SGHRS and CDR2 YFSETQ. There are 16 residues in the CDR3. The CDR3 loop reads CASSLAASGTGNEQFF. CDR3 in DNA: TGCGCCAGCAGCTTGGCCGCTAGCGGGACGGGGAATGAGCAGTTCTTC.

V usage is TRBV18 and J usage is TRBJ1-4; no clear D gene. The CDR3 is 13 residues long. V gave up 3 bases and J gave up 8 bases, with 10 bases separating them. Germline V gives CDR1 KGHSH, CDR2 LQKENI. CDR3 sequence: CASSPPPQEKLFF. DNA of the CDR3: TGTGCCAGCTCACCTCCTCCTCAGGAAAAACTGTTTTTT.

This clonotype was recorded at least ten times. The rearrangement joins TRBV5-4 to TRBJ2-5; 7 nucleotides align to TRBD1. With V trimmed by 3 bases and J by 1 base, 0 bases remained unmatched. Germline values: CDR1 SGHNT, CDR2 YYREEE (reference sequence). The CDR3 sequence is 13 residues long. The CDR3 DNA follows: TGTGCCAGCAGCTGGGACAGCCAAGAGACCCAGTACTTC. This translates into CASSWDSQETQYF.

This clonotype was seen more than once but under ten times. The chain couples TRBV3-1 to TRBJ1-1; D ambiguous. The CDR3 runs to 12 residues. Trimming stripped 5 bases from V and 8 bases from J, with 12 bases between. Looked up from germline, CDR1 is LGHDT and CDR2 is YNNKEL (reference sequence). The CDR3 nucleotides are TGTGCCAGCAGCATGGGAGCGGGGGAAGCTTTCTTT. As protein: CASSMGAGEAFF.